The 23 T cell receptor beta chains presented below share a single source sample, sequenced in a study of blood T cell repertoires in COVID-19. Clones were read by immunoSEQ multiplex PCR, and TCRdb kept only the in-frame ones, dropping some. The sample lists about 310,000 clones; around 90% were seen once. What was sequenced was peripheral blood. These receptor sequences come from a woman between 40 and 50 years old with COVID-19, enrolled during active disease.

Remarks on this clone: The junction departs from the called germline gene at one end, perhaps through a read error. The rearrangement joins TRBV6-2 or TRBV6-3 to TRBJ1-2; TRBD1 might be the D (5 bases). Germline V gene data show CDR1 as MNHEY and CDR2 as SVGEGT. This CDR3 has 11 amino acids. This CDR3 is CASSYGGARWF. CDR3 nucleotides: TGTGCCAGCAGTTACGGCGGGGCCCGTTGGTTC.

This rearrangement joins TRBV11-2 to TRBJ1-6, with a weak D call TRBD1 (5 bases). In germline, CDR1 is SGHAT, CDR2 FQNNGV. This CDR3 contains 16 residues. V was shortened by 2 bases and J by 8 bases, with 16 bases between the two germline ends. CDR3 amino acids: CASSLFGPDSYSPLHF. The CDR3, as DNA: TGTGCCAGCAGCTTATTCGGTCCTGACAGTTATTCACCCCTCCACTTT. Complete variable domain (other parts from reference TRBV11-2 and TRBJ1-6): EAGVAQSPRYKIIEKRQSVAFWCNPISGHATLYWYQQILGQGPKLLIQFQNNGVVDDSQLPKDRFSAERLKGVDSTLKIQPAKLEDSAVYLCASSLFGPDSYSPLHFGNGTRLTVT.

The table lists this clone with a few counts. The rearrangement links TRBV4-2 to TRBJ1-1; 9 nucleotides agree with TRBD1. Germline V gives CDR1 LGHNA, CDR2 YNFKEQ. The CDR3 runs 17 residues. After removal of 2 bases from V and 4 bases from J, the junction contained 11 bases not matched to a gene. The DNA of the CDR3 is TGTGCCAGCAGCCAACGGAGTAACAGGGGGCTGGGCACTGAAGCTTTCTTT. Its protein is CASSQRSNRGLGTEAFF.

This chain connects TRBV2 to TRBJ2-5, with 7 bases matching TRBD1. The junction had 9 bases not matched to a gene; V was cut back by 8 bases and J by 3 bases. The CDR3 spans 14 residues. Germline values: CDR1 SNHLY, CDR2 FYNNEI. The DNA for the CDR3 is TGTGCCAGCGATAAATCCGGGACAGAAGAGACCCAGTACTTC. Its protein is CASDKSGTEETQYF.

J is TRBJ2-3 and V is TRBV7-3; possible D gene TRBD1, 5 bases. Germline loops: CDR1 SGHTA, CDR2 FQGTGA. Trimming left V 4 bases short and J 6 bases short, with 8 bases between. The length of the CDR3 is 12 residues. The CDR3 reads CASSSSGDTQYF. The CDR3 DNA follows: TGTGCCAGCAGCTCATCAGGGGATACGCAGTATTTT.

The V gene is TRBV28, the J gene TRBJ2-5, with D possibly being TRBD2 (5 bases). Trimming removed 2 bases at V and 5 bases at J, with 6 bases between. Germline lookup yields CDR1 MDHEN and CDR2 SYDVKM. The CDR3 has 12 amino acids. CDR3 amino acids: CASSLRRETQYF. CDR3 bases: TGTGCCAGCAGTTTACGGAGGGAGACCCAGTACTTC.

The rearrangement uses TRBV7-9 and TRBJ1-1; D is uncertain. CDR3 length: 14 residues. Germline V gene sequence: CDR1 SEHNR, CDR2 FQNEAQ (reference sequence). V gave up 1 base and J gave up 3 bases, with 9 bases separating them. The CDR3 loop reads CASSLDSTYTEAFF. The DNA of the CDR3 is TGTGCCAGCAGCTTAGATTCTACCTACACTGAAGCTTTCTTT. The full variable domain, completed using reference TRBV7-9 and TRBJ1-1, is DTGVSQNPRHKITKRGQNVTFRCDPISEHNRLYWYRQTLGQGPEFLTYFQNEAQLEKSRLLSDRFSAERPKGSFSTLEIQRTEQGDSAMYLCASSLDSTYTEAFFGQGTRLTVV.

The gene calls are TRBV27 and TRBJ1-5; 9 nucleotides line up with TRBD1. The germline V gene encodes CDR1 MNHEY and CDR2 SMNVEV (reference sequence). The CDR3 has 16 residues. Losses at the gene ends were 6 bases for V and 2 bases for J; bases not matched to a gene: 8. The CDR3 here is CASSRLDRGGNQPQHF. The CDR3 nucleotides are TGTGCCAGCAGCCGCCTGGACAGGGGAGGCAATCAGCCCCAGCATTTT.

This rearrangement joins TRBV5-4 to TRBJ2-4; TRBD2 might be the D (5 bases). CDR1 SGHNT and CDR2 YYREEE come from the germline V gene (reference sequence). V was pared by 2 bases and J by 3 bases, with 9 bases between. CDR3 length: 14 residues. As DNA, the CDR3 is TGTGCCAGCAGCTTTTCCGGAGGCAAAAACATTCAGTACTTC. Protein sequence: CASSFSGGKNIQYF.

This chain links TRBV2 with TRBJ2-3, with D possibly being TRBD1 (6 bases). The germline V gene has CDR1 SNHLY and CDR2 FYNNEI. V lost 5 bases and J lost 3, with 12 bases in between. The CDR3 is 14 amino acids. In DNA, the CDR3 is TGTGCCAGCAGTAAAGGTGGGACAACAGATACGCAGTATTTT. It yields the protein CASSKGGTTDTQYF.

The chain employs TRBV7-2 and TRBJ1-2; D call uncertain. Germline values: CDR1 SGHTA, CDR2 FQGNSA. With 4 bases removed from V and 2 bases from J, the gap between germline ends came to 11 bases. This CDR3 comprises 14 residues. The CDR3 protein is CASSSGDTNYGYTF. The CDR3, as DNA: TGTGCCAGCAGCTCGGGAGATACAAACTATGGCTACACCTTC.

The chain joins TRBV27 to TRBJ2-6; 12 bases fit TRBD2. The CDR3 loop spans 17 amino acids. The V and J ends lost 8 bases and 2 bases, in that order; junction bases with no gene match: 7. Germline V gene sequence: CDR1 MNHEY, CDR2 SMNVEV (reference sequence). In nucleotides, the CDR3 is TGTGCCAGCGTAAGACTAGCGGGAGACCCTGGGGCCAACGTCCTGACTTTC. It yields the protein CASVRLAGDPGANVLTF.

This chain joins TRBV15 and TRBJ2-3, with TRBD2 identical over 12 bases. The CDR3 contains 17 residues. The trim removed 0 bases at V and 5 bases at J, leaving 6 bases unmatched. CDR1 is LNHNV and CDR2 is YYDKDF in the germline V gene (reference sequence). CDR3 nucleotides: TGTGCCACCAGCAGAGATCGACTAGCGGGAGAGGTAGATACGCAGTATTTT. Protein sequence: CATSRDRLAGEVDTQYF.

This clone was found once. This chain connects TRBV6-2 or TRBV6-3 to TRBJ2-1; TRBD2 aligns across 12 bases. The CDR3 is 14 residues long. Germline CDR1 MNHEY, CDR2 SVGEGT. J was trimmed by 9 bases and V by 2 bases; bases with no gene match: 2. The DNA of the CDR3 is TGTGCCAGCAGTTACCCTAGCGGGAGGGGTGAGCAGTTCTTC. Its translation is CASSYPSGRGEQFF.

The table lists this clone with a count of one. The genes are TRBV5-5 and TRBJ1-3, with D possibly being TRBD1 (6 bases). The CDR3 is 13 residues long. Trimming left V 5 bases short and J 2 bases short, with 8 bases between. The germline gives CDR1 SGHKS, CDR2 YYEKEE (reference sequence). In nucleotides, the CDR3 is TGTGCCAGCAGTTCAGGGGCTGGAAACACCATATATTTT. Amino acid sequence: CASSSGAGNTIYF.

The chain uses TRBV6-2 or TRBV6-3 and TRBJ1-5; D unclear. The V end lost 6 bases, the J end lost 0 bases, and 9 bases lay between the germline ends. The CDR3 sequence is 14 residues long. From germline, CDR1 is MNHEY and CDR2 SVGEGT. CDR3 protein: CASSLSPSNQPQHF. The CDR3 DNA reads as TGTGCCAGCAGCCTCTCCCCTAGCAATCAGCCCCAGCATTTT.

This chain joins TRBV6-2 or TRBV6-3 and TRBJ2-1; D might be TRBD1 (5 bases). The CDR3 extends over 15 amino acids. The V gene's germline CDR1 is MNHEY and CDR2 SVGEGT. The ends were cut back, 6 bases at V and 0 bases at J, with 12 bases in the middle. The CDR3 is CASSQDSSSYNEQFF. The CDR3 DNA reads TGTGCCAGCAGCCAAGACAGTTCCTCCTACAATGAGCAGTTCTTC.

V and J are TRBV7-9 and TRBJ1-1; TRBD1 aligns across 9 bases. Trimming took 5 bases from V and 3 from J; bases not matched to a gene: 7. From germline, CDR1 is SEHNR and CDR2 FQNEAQ (reference sequence). This CDR3 region has 15 residues. In DNA form, the CDR3 reads TGTGCCAGCAGCCCTCAAAGGGACAGGGACACTGAAGCTTTCTTT. This gives the protein CASSPQRDRDTEAFF. Full variable domain (missing parts from reference TRBV7-9 and TRBJ1-1): DTGVSQNPRHKITKRGQNVTFRCDPISEHNRLYWYRQTLGQGPEFLTYFQNEAQLEKSRLLSDRFSAERPKGSFSTLEIQRTEQGDSAMYLCASSPQRDRDTEAFFGQGTRLTVV.

The genes are TRBV5-4 and TRBJ1-1; D gene uncertain. This CDR3 region has 13 residues. The germline gives CDR1 SGHNT, CDR2 YYREEE (reference sequence). Trimming took off 1 base at V and 8 bases at J, with 12 bases between the two ends. This CDR3 reads CASSLIDVAEAFF. Here the CDR3 DNA reads TGTGCCAGCAGCTTGATTGATGTAGCCGAAGCTTTCTTT.

This clone appeared a few times. The chain links TRBV27 to TRBJ2-7; D may be TRBD1 (6 bases). V dropped 6 bases and J dropped 3 bases, with 15 bases sitting between them. The length of the CDR3 is 14 residues. Germline-derived CDR1 and CDR2 are MNHEY and SMNVEV (reference sequence). The CDR3 DNA reads TGTGCCAGCAGAGAGTTGGGGGCCAACTACGAGCAGTACTTC. This gives the protein CASRELGANYEQYF.

This chain uses TRBV5-1 with TRBJ2-3; 14 nucleotides align to TRBD2. This CDR3 region has 19 residues. V lost 0 bases, J lost 0 bases, and 6 bases stayed unmatched. Germline CDR1 reads SGHRS; CDR2 reads YFSETQ. This CDR3 is CASSLEPGLAGVSTDTQYF. CDR3 bases: TGCGCCAGCAGCTTGGAACCGGGACTAGCGGGGGTCAGCACAGATACGCAGTATTTT.

The genes are TRBV11-2 and TRBJ1-6; 7 bases agree with TRBD1. Germline V gene data show CDR1 as SGHAT and CDR2 as FQNNGV. The CDR3 has 16 residues. The trim removed 0 bases at V and 6 bases at J, leaving 5 bases unmatched. CDR3 in amino acids: CASSLEVGGPNSPLHF. The CDR3 DNA reads as TGTGCCAGCAGCTTAGAAGTAGGGGGCCCTAATTCACCCCTCCACTTT.

This chain joins TRBV28 and TRBJ2-7; D possibly corresponds to TRBD1 (7 bases). The CDR3 totals 15 residues. V lost 5 bases and J 6 bases, leaving 20 bases between the germline ends. Germline values: CDR1 MDHEN, CDR2 SYDVKM. The CDR3 DNA reads as TGTGCCAGCAGTATAGGGGGCGGGAAGACCCTCGAGCAGTACTTC. This sequence encodes CASSIGGGKTLEQYF.